There are many counts of the clone carrying this T cell receptor (beta chain). What it binds is not known. TCRdb reanalysed the RT-PCR reads using MiXCR and keeps one entry per CDR3 protein. The repertoire holds approximately 310,000 distinct CDR3 sequences, 20% to 25% seen once, with more than 8.5% in the top ten. This record belongs to a study of response to subunit inactivated influenza vaccine. CDR3 length equals 13 residues. Trimming removed 6 bases at V and 4 bases at J, with 10 bases between. Notes on the study in general: With each seasonal influenza vaccination, the authors suggested, few new T cells are recruited.

This sequence joins TRBV12-3 or TRBV12-4 and TRBJ1-5; no firm D call. The receptor was derived from a man between 50 and 69 years old who received an inactivated influenza vaccine. This specimen was PBMCs from blood, taken 21 months after vaccination. The CDR3 DNA follows: TGTGCCAGCAGAGGCCAGATAAATCAGCCCCAGCATTTT. Its protein is CASRGQINQPQHF.